The sample holds one count of the clone carrying this T cell receptor beta chain. Antigen: not known. The sample belongs to a study of T cell repertoires in cytomegalovirus infection. The wider study: Public TCR beta signatures indicated both CMV infection and matching HLA type. Study-level findings and limits: Dominating the ex vivo response were TCR beta clonotypes that were CMV-specific and HLA-C-restricted. The cumulative frequency of public TCR beta families identified carriers of CMV plus the relevant HLA.

TCRdb ran MiXCR on the reads and lists one entry per CDR3 protein. Among 650,000 to 850,000 distinct CDR3 sequences listed, about 28% were seen once. The CDR3 sequence is 15 residues long. V lost 0 bases to trimming and J lost 6 bases, with 14 bases between them. Germline values: CDR1 MNHEY, CDR2 SVGAGI. The receptor was isolated from a human donor in good health (CMV status not recorded). Some clones in this sample may be carry-over from other donors' samples. The sample consisted of cultured CD8+ T cells from PBMCs, taken from culture after CMV antigen stimulation. V and J are TRBV6-5 and TRBJ1-1; D is unclear. CDR3 region: CASSYSLGIIAEAFF. Here the CDR3 DNA reads TGTGCCAGCAGTTACTCGTTAGGGATCATTGCTGAAGCTTTCTTT.